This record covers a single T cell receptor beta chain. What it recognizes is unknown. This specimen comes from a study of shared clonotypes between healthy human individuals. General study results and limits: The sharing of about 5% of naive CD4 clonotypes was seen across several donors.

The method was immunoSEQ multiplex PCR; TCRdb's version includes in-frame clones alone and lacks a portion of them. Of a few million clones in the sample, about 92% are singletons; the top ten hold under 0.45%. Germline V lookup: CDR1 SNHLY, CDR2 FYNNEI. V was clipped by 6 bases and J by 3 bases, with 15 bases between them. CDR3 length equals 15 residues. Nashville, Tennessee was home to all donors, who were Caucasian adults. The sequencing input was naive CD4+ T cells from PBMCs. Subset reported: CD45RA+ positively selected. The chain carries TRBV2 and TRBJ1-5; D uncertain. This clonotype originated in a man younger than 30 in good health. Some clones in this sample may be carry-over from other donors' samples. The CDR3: CASRTGRAYNQPQHF. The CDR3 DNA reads TGTGCCAGCAGAACCGGGAGAGCCTACAATCAGCCCCAGCATTTT.